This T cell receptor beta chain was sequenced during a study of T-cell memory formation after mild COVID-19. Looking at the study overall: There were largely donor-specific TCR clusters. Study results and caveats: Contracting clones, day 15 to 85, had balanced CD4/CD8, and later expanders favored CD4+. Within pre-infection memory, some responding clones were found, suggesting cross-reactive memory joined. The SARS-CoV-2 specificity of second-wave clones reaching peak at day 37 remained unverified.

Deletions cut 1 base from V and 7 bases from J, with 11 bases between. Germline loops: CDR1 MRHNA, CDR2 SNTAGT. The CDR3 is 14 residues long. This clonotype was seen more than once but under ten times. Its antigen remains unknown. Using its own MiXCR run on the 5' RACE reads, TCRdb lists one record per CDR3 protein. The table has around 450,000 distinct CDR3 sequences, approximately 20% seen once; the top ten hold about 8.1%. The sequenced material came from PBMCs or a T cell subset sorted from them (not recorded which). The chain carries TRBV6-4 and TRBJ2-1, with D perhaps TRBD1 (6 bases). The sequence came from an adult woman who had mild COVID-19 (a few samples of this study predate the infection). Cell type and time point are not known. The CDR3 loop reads CASSDWYRVNEQFF. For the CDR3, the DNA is TGTGCCAGCAGTGACTGGTACAGGGTGAATGAGCAGTTCTTC.